These 10 T cell receptor beta chains originate from one sample sequenced in a study of PD-1 blockade in classical Hodgkin lymphoma. Relapse after autologous stem cell transplantation occurred in every patient, and brentuximab vedotin exposure varied. Data came from immunoSEQ multiplex PCR; TCRdb stores just in-frame clones and leaves some out. The sample lists 46,000 or so clones, 88% seen once, with approximately 9% in the top ten. The sample was peripheral blood mononuclear cells (PBMCs), taken at baseline. These receptors came from a human donor with classical Hodgkin lymphoma.

V is TRBV28 and J is TRBJ1-1; D uncertain. CDR3 length equals 16 residues. Looked up from germline, CDR1 is MDHEN and CDR2 is SYDVKM. Trimming removed 6 bases at V and 6 bases at J, with 23 bases between. CDR3 in amino acids: CASSPPGWHTRAEAFF. The CDR3 nucleotides are TGTGCCAGCAGCCCTCCAGGCTGGCATACGAGGGCTGAAGCTTTCTTT.

The count of this clone is one. The chain has TRBV29-1 and TRBJ1-2; D unresolved. The CDR3 runs 12 residues. Germline assignment: CDR1 SQVTM and CDR2 ANQGSEA. Trimming cost V 0 bases and J 6 bases, with 8 bases left between them. CDR3 region: CSVEDLTDGYTF. In nucleotides, the CDR3 is TGCAGCGTTGAAGATCTGACGGATGGCTACACCTTC.

For the CDR3, the DNA is TGTGCCAGCAACATAGCGGGGGGGCTAGGAGAGACCCAGTACTTC. Its protein is CASNIAGGLGETQYF. The chain employs TRBV7-2 and TRBJ2-5, with 11 positions matching TRBD2. This CDR3 is 15 amino acids long. The trim removed 7 bases at V and 4 bases at J, leaving 8 bases unmatched. The germline gives CDR1 SGHTA, CDR2 FQGNSA.

In its sample, this clone was seen a few times. The chain recombines TRBV7-9 with TRBJ2-2; TRBD1 agrees at 10 bases. V was clipped by 11 bases and J by 5 bases; unmatched bases: 8. Germline V gives CDR1 SEHNR, CDR2 FQNEAQ (reference sequence). This CDR3 is 14 amino acids long. CDR3 sequence reads: CAVRGTGVTGELFF. The CDR3, as DNA: TGTGCCGTGCGGGGGACAGGGGTGACCGGGGAGCTGTTTTTT.

This chain joins TRBV5-6 and TRBJ1-6; 11 bases fit TRBD1. The CDR3 covers 18 residues. The V gene end was trimmed by 4 bases and the J gene end by 9 bases; junction bases not matched to a gene: 15. Germline values: CDR1 SGHDT, CDR2 YYEEEE. The CDR3 DNA reads as TGTGCCAGCAGCCGGACAGGGGGCTTGGTCCCAGGGAGTTCACCCCTCCACTTT. Amino acids: CASSRTGGLVPGSSPLHF.

This chain connects TRBV5-1 to TRBJ2-3; the match to TRBD2 covers 7 bases. The germline V gene has CDR1 SGHRS and CDR2 YFSETQ. The V segment lost 9 bases and the J segment 4 bases; nucleotides outside the gene matches: 11. The CDR3 is made up of 14 amino acids. The CDR3 DNA reads as TGCGCCACTAGGGCGGGAGTAATTGCAGATACGCAGTATTTT. Translating it yields CATRAGVIADTQYF.

The chain's CDR3 is CASMVGPGQLLYGYTF. The CDR3, as DNA: TGTGCCAGCATGGTCGGGCCGGGACAGTTACTGTATGGCTACACCTTC. The rearrangement uses TRBV28 and TRBJ1-2; the match to TRBD1 covers 7 bases. Looked up from germline, CDR1 is MDHEN and CDR2 is SYDVKM. Trimming removed 7 bases from V and 5 bases from J; junction bases left unmatched: 16. CDR3 size: 16 residues.

About this clone: Other DNA sequences within the sample encode an identical CDR3. The chain recombines TRBV5-1 with TRBJ2-7, with a possible D match to TRBD1 (5 bases). This CDR3 has 15 amino acids. Germline V gives CDR1 SGHRS, CDR2 YFSETQ. Between the trimmed V and J ends, which lost 0 bases and 0 bases, there was a span of 10 bases. The CDR3 protein is CASSLEWGSSYEQYF. The CDR3 coding sequence is TGCGCCAGCAGCTTGGAGTGGGGCAGCTCCTACGAGCAGTACTTC.

The rearrangement links TRBV6-5 to TRBJ2-2; 7 bases are a match to TRBD1. Trimming at V came to 7 bases and at J to 5 bases, leaving 7 bases not matched to a gene. Germline V gives CDR1 MNHEY, CDR2 SVGAGI. The CDR3 covers 14 residues. CDR3 nucleotides: TGTGCCAGCACCGGACAGGCGAGGACCGGGGAGCTGTTTTTT. Encoded protein: CASTGQARTGELFF.

V and J are TRBV7-9 and TRBJ2-5; D gene ambiguous. This CDR3 contains 14 residues. CDR1 is SEHNR and CDR2 is FQNEAQ in the germline V gene (reference sequence). The ends were cut back, 6 bases at V and 1 base at J, with 12 bases in the middle. In nucleotides, the CDR3 is TGTGCCAGCAGTTATAGTAGGACCCAAGAGACCCAGTACTTC. This codes for CASSYSRTQETQYF.